This T cell receptor beta chain was sequenced for a study of cytomegalovirus exposure and HLA in healthy donors. Findings and limits, study-wide: Later analysis suggested most CMV-associated TCR beta chains were HLA-restricted. Available immune exposure information covered CMV serostatus only.

The CDR3 sequence is 14 residues long. Trimming at V came to 0 bases and at J to 11 bases, leaving 7 bases not matched to a gene. CDR1 is SGDLS and CDR2 is YYNGEE in the germline V gene. Concerning this clone: Its specificity is not known.

PCR used 60 Vbeta primers and 13 Jbeta primers. The repertoire was sequenced with immunoSEQ multiplex PCR; TCRdb's copy has only in-frame clones and lacks some. Of 180,000 or so clones in the sample, nearly 80% were seen once. The TCR comes from a man aged 50 to 59 in good health and CMV-seropositive. The chain is built from TRBV9 and TRBJ2-1; 8 bases agree with TRBD2. Sequencing was done on a sample of PBMCs. Written as DNA, the CDR3 is TGTGCCAGCAGCGTAGCCGGGGGGGCCGCTCAGCAGTTCTTC. Translated: CASSVAGGAAQQFF.